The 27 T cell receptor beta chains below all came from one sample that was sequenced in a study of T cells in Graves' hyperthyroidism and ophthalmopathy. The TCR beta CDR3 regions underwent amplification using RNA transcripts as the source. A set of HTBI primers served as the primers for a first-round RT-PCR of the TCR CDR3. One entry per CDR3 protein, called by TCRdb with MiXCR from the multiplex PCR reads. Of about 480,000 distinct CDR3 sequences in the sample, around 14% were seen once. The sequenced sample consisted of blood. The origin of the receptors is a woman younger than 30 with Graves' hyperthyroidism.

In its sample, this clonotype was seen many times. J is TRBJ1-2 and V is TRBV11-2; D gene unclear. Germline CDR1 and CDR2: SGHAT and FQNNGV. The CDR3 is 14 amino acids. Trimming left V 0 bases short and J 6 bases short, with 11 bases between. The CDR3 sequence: CASSLESSGDGYTF. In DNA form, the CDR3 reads TGTGCCAGCAGCTTAGAATCCTCTGGGGATGGCTACACCTTC.

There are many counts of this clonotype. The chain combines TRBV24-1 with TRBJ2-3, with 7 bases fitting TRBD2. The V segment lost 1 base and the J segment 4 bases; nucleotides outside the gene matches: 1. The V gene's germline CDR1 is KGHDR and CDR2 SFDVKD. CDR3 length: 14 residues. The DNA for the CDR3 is TGTGCCACCAGTGATTTCAGCGGGGCAGATACGCAGTATTTT. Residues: CATSDFSGADTQYF.

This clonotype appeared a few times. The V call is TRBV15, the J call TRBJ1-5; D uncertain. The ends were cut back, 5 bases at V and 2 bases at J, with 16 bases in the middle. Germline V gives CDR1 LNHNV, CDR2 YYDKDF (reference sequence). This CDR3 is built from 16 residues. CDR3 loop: CATSLMKGVGNQPQHF. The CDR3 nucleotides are TGTGCCACCAGCCTTATGAAAGGTGTGGGCAATCAGCCCCAGCATTTT.

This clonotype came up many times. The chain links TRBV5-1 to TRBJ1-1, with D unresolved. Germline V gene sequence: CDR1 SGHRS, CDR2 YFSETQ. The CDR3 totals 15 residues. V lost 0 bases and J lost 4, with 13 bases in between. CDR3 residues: CASSLVTALGTEAFF. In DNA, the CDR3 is TGCGCCAGCAGCTTGGTAACAGCTCTGGGCACTGAAGCTTTCTTT. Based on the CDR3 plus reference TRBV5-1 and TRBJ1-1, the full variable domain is KAGVTQTPRYLIKTRGQQVTLSCSPISGHRSVSWYQQTPGQGLQFLFEYFSETQRNKGNFPGRFSGRQFSNSRSEMNVSTLELGDSALYLCASSLVTALGTEAFFGQGTRLTVV.

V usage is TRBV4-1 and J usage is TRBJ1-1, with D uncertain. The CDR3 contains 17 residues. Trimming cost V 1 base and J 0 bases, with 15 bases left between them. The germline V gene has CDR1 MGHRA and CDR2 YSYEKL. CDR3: CASSQVLTRRLNTEAFF. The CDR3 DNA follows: TGCGCCAGCAGCCAAGTTCTGACCCGACGACTGAACACTGAAGCTTTCTTT.

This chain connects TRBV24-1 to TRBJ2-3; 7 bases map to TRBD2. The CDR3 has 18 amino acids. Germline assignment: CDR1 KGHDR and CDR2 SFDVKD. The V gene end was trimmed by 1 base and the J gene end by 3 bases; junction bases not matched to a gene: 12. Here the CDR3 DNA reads TGTGCCACCAGTGATTTCCTCGGGACTACCGATAGGACAGATACGCAGTATTTT. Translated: CATSDFLGTTDRTDTQYF.

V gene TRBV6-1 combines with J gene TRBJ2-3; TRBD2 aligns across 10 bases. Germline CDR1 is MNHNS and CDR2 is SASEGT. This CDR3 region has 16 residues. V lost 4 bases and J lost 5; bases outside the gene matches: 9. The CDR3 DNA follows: TGTGCCAGCAGTGTCCCTCTAGCGGGAGCGGGAGATACGCAGTATTTT. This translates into CASSVPLAGAGDTQYF.

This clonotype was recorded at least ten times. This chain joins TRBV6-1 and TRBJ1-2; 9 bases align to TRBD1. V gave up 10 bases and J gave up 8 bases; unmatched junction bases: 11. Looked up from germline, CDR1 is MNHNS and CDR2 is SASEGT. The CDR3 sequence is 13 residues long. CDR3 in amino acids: CATTETGGRGYTF. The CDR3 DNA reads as TGTGCCACGACCGAGACAGGGGGTAGGGGCTACACCTTC.

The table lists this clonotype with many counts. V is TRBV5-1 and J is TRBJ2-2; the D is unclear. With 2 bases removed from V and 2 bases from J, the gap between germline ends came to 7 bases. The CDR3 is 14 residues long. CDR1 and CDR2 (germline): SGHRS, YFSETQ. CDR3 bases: TGCGCCAGCAGCTTATGGCGCAACACCGGGGAGCTGTTTTTT. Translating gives CASSLWRNTGELFF.

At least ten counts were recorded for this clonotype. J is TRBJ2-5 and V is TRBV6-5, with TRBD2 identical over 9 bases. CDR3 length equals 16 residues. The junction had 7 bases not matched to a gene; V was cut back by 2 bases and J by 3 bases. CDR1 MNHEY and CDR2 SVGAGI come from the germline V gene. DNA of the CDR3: TGTGCCAGCAGTTACGGGCAACTAGCGGGTGAAGAGACCCAGTACTTC. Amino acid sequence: CASSYGQLAGEETQYF.

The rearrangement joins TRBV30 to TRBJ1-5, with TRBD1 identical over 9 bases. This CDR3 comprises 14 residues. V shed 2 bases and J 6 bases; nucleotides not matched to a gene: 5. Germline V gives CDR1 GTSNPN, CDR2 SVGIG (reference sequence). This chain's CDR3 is CAWSTGGAGQPQHF. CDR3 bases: TGTGCCTGGAGTACAGGGGGCGCGGGTCAGCCCCAGCATTTT.

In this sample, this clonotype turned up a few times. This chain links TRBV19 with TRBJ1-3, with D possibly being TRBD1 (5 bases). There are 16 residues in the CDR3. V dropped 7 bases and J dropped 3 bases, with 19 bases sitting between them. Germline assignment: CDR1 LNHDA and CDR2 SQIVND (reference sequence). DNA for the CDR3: TGTGCCAGTATGGAACTTGGGGGAAAAAGTGGAAACACCATATATTTT. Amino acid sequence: CASMELGGKSGNTIYF.

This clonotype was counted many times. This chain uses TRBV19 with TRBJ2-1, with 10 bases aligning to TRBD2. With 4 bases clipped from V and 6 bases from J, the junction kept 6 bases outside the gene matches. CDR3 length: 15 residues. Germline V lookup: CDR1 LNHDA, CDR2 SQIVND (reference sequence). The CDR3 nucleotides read TGTGCCAGTAGTACCCTAGCGGGAGCAGGCAATGAGCAGTTCTTC. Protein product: CASSTLAGAGNEQFF.

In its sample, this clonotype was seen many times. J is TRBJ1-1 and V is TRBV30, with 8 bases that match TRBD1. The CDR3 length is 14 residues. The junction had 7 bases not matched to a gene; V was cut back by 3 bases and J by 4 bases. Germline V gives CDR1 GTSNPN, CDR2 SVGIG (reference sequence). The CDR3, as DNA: TGTGCCTGGAGAGATCAGGGGGCAGGCACTGAAGCTTTCTTT. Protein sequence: CAWRDQGAGTEAFF.

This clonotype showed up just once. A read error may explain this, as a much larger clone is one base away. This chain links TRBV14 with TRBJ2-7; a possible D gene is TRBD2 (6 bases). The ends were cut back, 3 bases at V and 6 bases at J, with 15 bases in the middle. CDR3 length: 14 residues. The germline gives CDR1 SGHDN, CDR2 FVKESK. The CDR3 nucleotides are TGTGCCAGCAGCCAGGGGTTAGCGGTAGGCGAGCAGTACGTC. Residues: CASSQGLAVGEQYV.

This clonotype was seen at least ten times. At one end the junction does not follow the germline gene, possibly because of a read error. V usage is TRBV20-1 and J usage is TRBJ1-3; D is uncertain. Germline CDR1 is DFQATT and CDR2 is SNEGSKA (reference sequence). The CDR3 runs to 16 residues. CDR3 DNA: TGCAGTGCTAGAGATTCCCCGGACGCCCAAGGAAGCACCATATATTTT. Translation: CSARDSPDAQGSTIYF.

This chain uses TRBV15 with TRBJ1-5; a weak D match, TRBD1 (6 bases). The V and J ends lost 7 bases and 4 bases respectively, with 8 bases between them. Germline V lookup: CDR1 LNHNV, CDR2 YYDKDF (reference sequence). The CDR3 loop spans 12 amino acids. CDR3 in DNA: TGTGCCACCAAGGGGGGAAATCAGCCCCAGCATTTT. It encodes CATKGGNQPQHF.

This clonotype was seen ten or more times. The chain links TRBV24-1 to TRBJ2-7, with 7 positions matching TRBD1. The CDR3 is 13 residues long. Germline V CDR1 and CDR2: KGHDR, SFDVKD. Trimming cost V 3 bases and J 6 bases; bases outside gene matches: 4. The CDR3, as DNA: TGTGCCACCAGTGATCACCGGGACAGCGAGCAGTACTTC. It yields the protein CATSDHRDSEQYF.

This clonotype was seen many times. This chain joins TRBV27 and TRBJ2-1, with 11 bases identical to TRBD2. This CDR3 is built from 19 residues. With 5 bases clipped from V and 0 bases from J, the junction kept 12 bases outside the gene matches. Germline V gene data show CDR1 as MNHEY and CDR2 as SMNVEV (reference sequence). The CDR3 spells CASSPTSGSTPSSYNEQFF. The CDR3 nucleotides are TGTGCCAGCAGTCCTACTAGCGGGAGCACACCAAGCTCCTACAATGAGCAGTTCTTC.

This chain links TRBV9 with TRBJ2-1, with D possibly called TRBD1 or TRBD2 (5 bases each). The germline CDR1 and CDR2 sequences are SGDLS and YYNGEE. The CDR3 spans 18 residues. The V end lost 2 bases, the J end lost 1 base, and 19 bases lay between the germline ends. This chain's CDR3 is CASSVPAPGTPSYNEQFF. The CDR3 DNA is TGTGCCAGCAGCGTTCCAGCGCCCGGGACCCCGTCCTACAATGAGCAGTTCTTC.

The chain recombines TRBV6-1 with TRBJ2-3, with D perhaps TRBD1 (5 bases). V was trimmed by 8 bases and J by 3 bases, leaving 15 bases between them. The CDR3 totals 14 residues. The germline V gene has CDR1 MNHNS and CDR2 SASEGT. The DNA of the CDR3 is TGTGCCAGCGAGAGTGCCGCAGGGACAGATACGCAGTATTTT. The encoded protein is CASESAAGTDTQYF.

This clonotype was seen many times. Written as DNA, the CDR3 is TGTGCCAGCAGTGTCTCGAGGGGTCGGGAGACCCAGTACTTC. Protein product: CASSVSRGRETQYF. This chain connects TRBV27 to TRBJ2-5, with D perhaps assigned TRBD1 or TRBD2 (5 bases each). Germline values: CDR1 MNHEY, CDR2 SMNVEV (reference sequence). The CDR3 contains 14 residues. V was cut by 5 bases and J by 5 bases, with 15 bases left in between.

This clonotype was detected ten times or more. CDR3 DNA sequence: TGTGCCATCAGAGAACACCGGGACAGCGAGCAGTACTTC. It encodes CAIREHRDSEQYF. The gene calls are TRBV10-3 and TRBJ2-7, with 7 bases identical to TRBD1. Germline CDR1 ENHRY, CDR2 SYGVKD. V trimming: 6 bases; J trimming: 6 bases; junction bases outside the gene matches: 8. This CDR3 has 13 residues.

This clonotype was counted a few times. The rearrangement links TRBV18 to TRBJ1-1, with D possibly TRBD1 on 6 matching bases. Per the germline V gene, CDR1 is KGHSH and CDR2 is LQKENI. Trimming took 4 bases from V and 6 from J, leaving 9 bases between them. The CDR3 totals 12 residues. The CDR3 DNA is TGTGCCAGCTCACAACAGGGTGCTGAAGCTTTCTTT. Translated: CASSQQGAEAFF. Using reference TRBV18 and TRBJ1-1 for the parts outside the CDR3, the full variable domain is NAGVMQNPRHLVRRRGQEARLRCSPMKGHSHVYWYRQLPEEGLKFMVYLQKENIIDESGMPKERFSAEFPKEGPSILRIQQVVRGDSAAYFCASSQQGAEAFFGQGTRLTVV.

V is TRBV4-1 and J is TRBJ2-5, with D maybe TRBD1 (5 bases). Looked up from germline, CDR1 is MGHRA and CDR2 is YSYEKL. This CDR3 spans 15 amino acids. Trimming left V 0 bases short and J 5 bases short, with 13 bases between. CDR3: CASSQDGQTGETQYF. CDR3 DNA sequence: TGCGCCAGCAGCCAAGATGGACAAACCGGGGAGACCCAGTACTTC.

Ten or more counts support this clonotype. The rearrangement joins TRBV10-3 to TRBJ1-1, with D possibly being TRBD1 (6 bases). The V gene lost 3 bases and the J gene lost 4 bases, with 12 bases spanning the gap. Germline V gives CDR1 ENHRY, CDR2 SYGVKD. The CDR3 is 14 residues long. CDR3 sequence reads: CAISEEGGATEAFF. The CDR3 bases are TGTGCCATCAGTGAAGAGGGGGGAGCCACTGAAGCTTTCTTT.

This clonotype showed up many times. CDR3 loop: CASSTILAGGTLLYNEQFF. DNA of the CDR3: TGTGCCAGCAGCACGATACTAGCGGGAGGGACCTTACTCTACAATGAGCAGTTCTTC. V usage is TRBV12-3 or TRBV12-4 and J usage is TRBJ2-1, with 13 bases fitting TRBD2. The CDR3 is 19 residues long. V lost 6 bases, J lost 3 bases, and 14 bases stayed unmatched.